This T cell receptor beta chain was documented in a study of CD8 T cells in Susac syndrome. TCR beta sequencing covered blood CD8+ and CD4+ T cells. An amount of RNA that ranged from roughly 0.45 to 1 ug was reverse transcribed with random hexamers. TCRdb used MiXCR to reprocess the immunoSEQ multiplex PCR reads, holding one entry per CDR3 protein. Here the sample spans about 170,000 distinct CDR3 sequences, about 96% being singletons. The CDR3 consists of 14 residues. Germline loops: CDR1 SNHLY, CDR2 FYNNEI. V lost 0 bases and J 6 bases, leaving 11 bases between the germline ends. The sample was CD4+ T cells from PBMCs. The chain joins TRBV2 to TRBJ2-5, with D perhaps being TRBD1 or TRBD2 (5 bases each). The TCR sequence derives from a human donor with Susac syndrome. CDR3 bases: TGTGCCAGCAGTGAAGCGGGACCATCAAAGACCCAGTACTTC. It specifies CASSEAGPSKTQYF.